Listed below are T cell receptor beta chains from one sample, sequenced in a study of molecular identifiers for immune sequencing clone quantification. TCRdb used MiXCR to reprocess the PCR reads, holding one entry per CDR3 protein. The table lists approximately 320,000 distinct CDR3 sequences, about 22% of them singletons. Sequencing was performed on naive CD8+ T cells from blood, with Jurkat cell RNA spiked in. The receptor source for this set is a human donor in good health. Some libraries in this study had Jurkat cell RNA spiked in. The CDR3 runs from the conserved cysteine through the conserved F or W. A D gene is named only where the DNA matches it firmly. Size values are once, few and many counts, or a class for expanded clones, and some rows have none.

>NA|TRBV29-1|TRBJ2-7|NA
TGCAGCGCCTTGGACCGGCAGGGGGGCGTAACAGACTACGAGCAGTACTTC
CSALDRQGGVTDYEQYF
>NA|TRBV5-1|TRBJ1-3|many
TGCGCCAGCAGCTTGGAGGCCGGCCGCTCTGGAAACACCATATATTTT
CASSLEAGRSGNTIYF
>NA|TRBV7-6|TRBJ1-2|NA
TGTGCCAGCAGCTTTTTCCGGGTTCAAAGCTATGGCTACACCTTC
CASSFFRVQSYGYTF
>NA|TRBV6-4|TRBJ1-5|few
TGTGCCAGCAGTGATGGGGTTGGTCAGCCCCAGCATTTT
CASSDGVGQPQHF
>TRBD2|TRBV9|TRBJ2-1|many
TGTGCCAGCAGCGGTAGTGGCCCTAGCGGGGGCGACTACAATGAGCAGTTCTTC
CASSGSGPSGGDYNEQFF
>TRBD2|TRBV5-1|TRBJ2-2|few
TGCGCCAGCAGCTTACAGGGAAGCGGGGGGCTGTTTTTT
CASSLQGSGGLFF
>NA|TRBV7-2|TRBJ1-6|NA
TGTGCCAGCAGCTGGGGCGGTTCACCCCTCCACTTT
CASSWGGSPLHF
>TRBD2|TRBV7-2|TRBJ2-7|NA
TGTGCCAGCAGCTTAGTAGCGGGGGGGCTGTACGAGCAGTACTTC
CASSLVAGGLYEQYF
>NA|TRBV29-1|TRBJ2-6|many
TGCAGCGTCGTCGGGGGCTCTGGGGCCAACGTCCTGACTTTC
CSVVGGSGANVLTF
>NA|TRBV28|TRBJ1-4|NA
TGTGCCAGCAGTAGCAATTCGTCTGGGGGCGGGGAAAAACTGTTTTTT
CASSSNSSGGGEKLFF
>TRBD2|TRBV7-6|TRBJ2-7|NA
TGTGCCAGCAGCTTGGGAGCGGGGTCCTGCGAGCAGTACTTC
CASSLGAGSCEQYF
>TRBD1|TRBV7-9|TRBJ2-7|many
TGTGCCAGCAGCCCGGGACAGGGGTGGGACGAGCAGTACTTC
CASSPGQGWDEQYF
>TRBD2|TRBV28|TRBJ2-3|few
TGTGCCAGCAGTTTAAGGTCCCTAGCGGGAAGGGATTATGCAGATACGCAGTATTTT
CASSLRSLAGRDYADTQYF
>TRBD2|TRBV7-2|TRBJ2-3|many
TGTGCCAGCAGCTTAGTAGCGGGAGTCCCAGATACGCAGTATTTT
CASSLVAGVPDTQYF